This record concerns one TCR beta chain sequence. This specimen comes from a study of blood T cell repertoires in COVID-19. Study details: Samples representing acute and convalescent COVID-19 were sourced from the United States, Italy and Spain. T cells, B-cell-depleted T cells, or PBMCs provided the cDNA or gDNA that served as material.

The V gene's germline CDR1 is LNHNV and CDR2 YYDKDF (reference sequence). V was pared by 3 bases and J by 3 bases, with 12 bases of the junction left unmatched. There are 18 residues in the CDR3. In the authors' workflow: Reference gene primer amplification gave estimated nucleated cell counts. This table comes from immunoSEQ multiplex PCR, and its TCRdb copy is limited to in-frame clones, with some not included. V, J and clone size reflect that table, while D and trimming were determined from the DNA. The sample consists of about 310,000 clones, about nine tenths of them appearing once. The sequence was collected from a man in his fifties with active or convalescent COVID-19. Sequencing was performed on peripheral blood. This chain connects TRBV15 to TRBJ2-7; 12 nucleotides match TRBD1. DNA of the CDR3: TGTGCCACCAGCAGTCCGGGACAGGGGGCCCCAAAAAGCTACGAGCAGTACTTC. It encodes CATSSPGQGAPKSYEQYF. Supplemented by reference TRBV15 and TRBJ2-7, the full variable domain reads DAMVIQNPRYQVTQFGKPVTLSCSQTLNHNVMYWYQQKSSQAPKLLFHYYDKDFNNEADTPDNFQSRRPNTSFCFLDIRSPGLGDTAMYLCATSSPGQGAPKSYEQYFGPGTRLTVT.